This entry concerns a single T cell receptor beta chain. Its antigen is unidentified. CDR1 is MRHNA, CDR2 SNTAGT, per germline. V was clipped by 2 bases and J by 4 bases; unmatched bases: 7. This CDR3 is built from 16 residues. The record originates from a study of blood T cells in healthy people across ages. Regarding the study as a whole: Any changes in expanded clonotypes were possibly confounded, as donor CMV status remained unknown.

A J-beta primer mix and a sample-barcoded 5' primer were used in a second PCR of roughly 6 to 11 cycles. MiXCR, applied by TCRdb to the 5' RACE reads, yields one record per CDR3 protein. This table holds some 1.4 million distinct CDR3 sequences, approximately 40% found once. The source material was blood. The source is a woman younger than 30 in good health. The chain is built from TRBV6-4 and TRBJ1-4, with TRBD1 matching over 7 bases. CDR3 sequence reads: CASSDERRDSNEKLFF. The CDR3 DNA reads TGTGCCAGCAGTGACGAAAGGCGGGACAGTAATGAAAAACTGTTTTTT.